Reported below is one T cell receptor (beta chain). This entry is derived from a study of blood T cell repertoires in COVID-19. About the research overall: Researchers got acute and convalescent COVID-19 samples from the United States, Italy and Spain.

Germline-derived CDR1 and CDR2 are LNHDA and SQIVND (reference sequence). The CDR3 has 13 residues. Deletions cut 5 bases from V and 7 bases from J, with 14 bases between. Clinical history as reported by participants underpinned cohort assignment. Exposed enrollees had met someone with a PCR-confirmed or clinician-diagnosed COVID-19 case at some point within the 2 weeks before study entry. Original methodology: It was from reference gene primer amplification that nucleated cell counts were estimated. The repertoire was sequenced with immunoSEQ multiplex PCR; TCRdb's copy has only in-frame clones and lacks some. That table furnishes V, J and clone size, whereas the DNA furnished D and trimming. The sample carries a few hundred thousand clones, 85% recorded once.

The TCR originated in a woman aged 50 to 60 who had been exposed to COVID-19. Input material: PBMCs or T cells enriched from blood (not recorded which). The chain is built from TRBV19 and TRBJ1-2; no definite D call. CDR3 residues: CASSPSFPGGYTF. CDR3 DNA: TGTGCCAGTAGTCCCTCGTTTCCGGGTGGCTACACCTTC.